This T cell receptor beta chain was profiled in a study of blood T cell repertoires in COVID-19. Study overall: The United States, Italy and Spain provided the acute and convalescent COVID-19 samples. In each case, the material was cDNA or gDNA derived from T cells, B-cell-depleted T cells, or PBMCs.

Trimming removed 2 bases at V and 1 base at J, with 6 bases between. CDR3 size: 14 residues. Germline V gives CDR1 MNHNS, CDR2 SASEGT. Methods used by the authors: Reference gene primer amplification in the assay estimated nucleated cell counts. The assay was immunoSEQ multiplex PCR, and TCRdb's table has in-frame clones only and misses some. That table gives V, J and clone size, and the DNA gave D and trimming. The sample carries about 180,000 clones, approximately 87% recorded once. The sequence derives from an older man with active or convalescent COVID-19. The material sequenced was peripheral blood. The chain has TRBV6-1 and TRBJ1-5; the D is unclear. CDR3 DNA sequence: TGTGCCAGCAGTGAACGCAGGAGCAATCAGCCCCAGCATTTT. Its protein product is CASSERRSNQPQHF.